The rows below give T cell receptor beta chains drawn from one sample of a study of vaccination and CD4 T cells after COVID-19. These receptors have no known antigen. TCRdb called the PCR reads again in MiXCR, with one record for every CDR3 protein. The sample consists of approximately 9,500 distinct CDR3 sequences, around two fifths of them appearing once. Specimen: CD4+ T cells from blood, cultured in vitro. These receptors were obtained from a human donor in good health. The CDR3 runs from the conserved cysteine through the conserved F or W. The order of the fields is V gene, clone size, J gene, D gene, CDR3 protein, CDR3 DNA. The D gene is left open where the match is weak. Clone size, where shown, is once, few, many, or a class for clones that have expanded.

TRBV24-1	few	TRBJ1-1	TRBD1	CATSEPGQRTEAFF	TGTGCCACCAGTGAACCGGGACAGAGGACTGAAGCTTTCTTT
TRBV6-1	.	TRBJ1-4	.	CASGPQGTNEKLFF	TGTGCCAGTGGACCTCAGGGGACTAATGAAAAACTGTTTTTT
TRBV15	few	TRBJ2-7	.	CATSRDTRGHEQYF	TGTGCCACCAGCAGAGATACGAGAGGGCACGAGCAGTACTTC
TRBV6-2/TRBV6-3	.	TRBJ1-5	TRBD1	CASSYRGTGASNSNQPQHF	TGTGCCAGCAGTTACCGTGGGACAGGGGCCTCAAATAGCAATCAGCCCCAGCATTTT
TRBV5-4	.	TRBJ2-2	.	CASSQLSGLGTGELFF	TGTGCCAGCAGCCAGCTGAGCGGCCTGGGCACCGGGGAGCTGTTTTTT
TRBV6-2/TRBV6-3	.	TRBJ2-5	.	CASSYSLEGTQYF	TGTGCCAGCAGTTACTCTTTGGAAGGGACCCAGTACTTC
TRBV15	few	TRBJ2-1	TRBD2	CATSRVGTRDNEQFF	TGTGCCACCAGCAGAGTGGGGACTAGAGATAATGAGCAGTTCTTC
TRBV18	.	TRBJ2-7	TRBD1	CASSQDRGTYYEQYF	TGTGCCAGCTCACAAGACAGGGGGACCTACTACGAGCAGTACTTC
TRBV12-3/TRBV12-4	few	TRBJ1-2	.	CASSFGQTNYGYTF	TGTGCCAGCAGTTTTGGGCAAACGAACTATGGCTACACCTTC
TRBV7-9	few	TRBJ2-1	TRBD2	CASSPGLAEGNEQFF	TGTGCCAGCAGCCCAGGACTAGCGGAGGGCAATGAGCAGTTCTTC
TRBV29-1	.	TRBJ2-7	TRBD2	CSVGVSGSSYEQYF	TGCAGCGTTGGAGTTAGCGGGAGCTCCTACGAGCAGTACTTC
TRBV28	.	TRBJ2-7	.	CASSLGLLSSYEQYF	TGTGCCAGCAGTTTAGGGTTGCTTTCGTCCTACGAGCAGTACTTC
TRBV5-1	.	TRBJ2-7	.	CASSLQGSYEQYF	TGCGCCAGCAGCTTGCAGGGGTCCTACGAGCAGTACTTC
TRBV20-1	few	TRBJ1-2	TRBD1	CSAPSPGRGNGYTF	TGCAGTGCCCCCAGCCCCGGCAGGGGGAATGGCTACACCTTC
TRBV29-1	.	TRBJ2-6	.	CSVSSSPGANVLTF	TGCAGCGTTAGCTCATCCCCTGGGGCCAACGTCCTGACTTTC
TRBV15	few	TRBJ1-5	.	CATSRGSGAPISQHF	TGTGCCACCAGCAGAGGTTCGGGAGCGCCCATTTCCCAGCATTTT
TRBV6-1	.	TRBJ2-1	.	CASNDGRSYNEQFF	TGTGCCAGCAACGACGGTCGCTCCTACAATGAGCAGTTCTTC
TRBV19	few	TRBJ1-2	.	CASSMGHDGSYGYTF	TGTGCCAGTAGTATGGGGCATGACGGATCCTATGGCTACACCTTC
TRBV7-9	.	TRBJ1-1	.	CASSFAANTEAFF	TGTGCCAGCAGCTTTGCGGCGAACACTGAAGCTTTCTTT
TRBV9	.	TRBJ1-6	TRBD1	CASSVATGENSPLHF	TGTGCCAGCAGCGTAGCTACAGGGGAGAATTCACCCCTCCACTTT
TRBV20-1	.	TRBJ2-1	TRBD2	CSAPAPLAGSSYNEQFF	TGCAGTGCTCCGGCCCCCCTAGCGGGGAGCTCCTACAATGAGCAGTTCTTC
TRBV24-1	few	TRBJ1-3	TRBD1	CATDAEGAGNTIYF	TGTGCCACCGACGCAGAGGGGGCCGGAAACACCATATATTTT
TRBV7-2	few	TRBJ2-7	TRBD2	CASSLTSGSTSYEQYF	TGTGCCAGCAGCTTGACTAGCGGGAGTACGTCCTACGAGCAGTACTTC
TRBV25-1	few	TRBJ2-7	.	CASSGGIYEQYF	TGTGCCAGCAGTGGGGGAATCTACGAGCAGTACTTC
TRBV28	.	TRBJ1-4	TRBD1	CASSLNRGIEKLFF	TGTGCCAGCAGTTTAAACAGGGGAATTGAAAAACTGTTTTTT
TRBV6-1	.	TRBJ2-3	.	CASTPAGADTQYF	TGTGCCAGCACCCCGGCAGGGGCAGATACGCAGTATTTT
TRBV19	.	TRBJ1-5	TRBD1	CASSTRTGGAFQPQHF	TGTGCCAGTAGTACCCGGACAGGGGGCGCCTTCCAGCCCCAGCATTTT
TRBV20-1	few	TRBJ2-5	.	CSARDGTAQETQYF	TGCAGTGCTAGAGACGGGACCGCACAAGAGACCCAGTACTTC
TRBV20-1	.	TRBJ2-3	.	CSAPDYLTQYF	TGCAGTGCTCCGGACTACCTGACGCAGTATTTT
TRBV20-1	.	TRBJ1-2	.	CSARDRAGPLDYGYTF	TGCAGTGCTAGAGATCGGGCAGGGCCCTTGGACTATGGCTACACCTTC
TRBV28	few	TRBJ1-1	.	CASSGAHTEAFF	TGTGCCAGCAGTGGGGCCCACACTGAAGCTTTCTTT
TRBV20-1	.	TRBJ2-3	TRBD2	CSARASGRDTQYF	TGCAGTGCTAGGGCCAGCGGGAGAGATACGCAGTATTTT
TRBV7-8	.	TRBJ2-7	.	CASSLGRFSYEQYF	TGTGCCAGCAGCTTAGGGCGTTTCTCCTACGAGCAGTACTTC
TRBV6-1	.	TRBJ2-5	.	CASTGMETQYF	TGTGCCAGCACGGGGATGGAGACCCAGTACTTC
TRBV12-3/TRBV12-4	few	TRBJ1-1	TRBD1	CASSSTGGYTEAFF	TGTGCCAGCAGTTCTACAGGGGGGTACACTGAAGCTTTCTTT
TRBV7-2	.	TRBJ2-5	.	CASSWATGETQYF	TGTGCCAGCAGCTGGGCAACGGGGGAGACCCAGTACTTC
TRBV7-8	.	TRBJ2-4	.	CASSLGDNLAKNIQYF	TGTGCCAGCAGCTTGGGAGACAACCTAGCCAAAAACATTCAGTACTTC
TRBV7-2	.	TRBJ1-2	.	CASSLVSSAGGGGGYTF	TGTGCCAGCAGCTTAGTGAGCTCGGCAGGAGGGGGGGGCGGCTACACCTTC
TRBV9	.	TRBJ2-5	TRBD1	CASSVDRGGTQETQYF	TGTGCCAGCAGCGTTGACAGGGGTGGTACCCAAGAGACCCAGTACTTC
TRBV28	.	TRBJ2-7	.	CASSLLDYEQYF	TGTGCCAGCAGTTTATTAGACTACGAGCAGTACTTC
TRBV27	.	TRBJ2-7	.	CASSSLDGISYEQYF	TGTGCCAGCAGTTCCCTCGACGGGATCTCCTACGAGCAGTACTTC
TRBV7-8	.	TRBJ1-5	TRBD1	CASSVVRNRGDPNQPQHF	TGTGCCAGCAGCGTGGTCAGGAACAGGGGGGACCCTAATCAGCCCCAGCATTTT
TRBV6-1	.	TRBJ2-3	TRBD2	CASSRLAGEPDTQYF	TGTGCCAGCAGTAGACTAGCGGGAGAGCCAGATACGCAGTATTTT
TRBV5-1	.	TRBJ2-3	.	CASSLDSSTDTQYF	TGCGCCAGCAGCTTGGACTCATCCACAGATACGCAGTATTTT
TRBV2	.	TRBJ2-1	TRBD2	CASSYSGLAGVYHEQFF	TGTGCCAGCTCTTACTCGGGACTAGCGGGAGTTTACCATGAGCAGTTCTTC
TRBV7-2	few	TRBJ2-5	.	CASSFGLGETQYF	TGTGCCAGCAGCTTTGGCCTAGGAGAGACCCAGTACTTC
TRBV30	few	TRBJ1-2	TRBD1	CAWPRTGDYTF	TGTGCCTGGCCCAGGACAGGGGACTACACCTTC
TRBV4-3	.	TRBJ1-1	.	CASSQDPHRAEAFF	TGCGCCAGCAGCCAAGACCCCCACAGGGCTGAAGCTTTCTTT
TRBV28	.	TRBJ1-5	.	CASSVPRGGQPQHF	TGTGCCAGCAGCGTGCCTAGAGGGGGACAGCCCCAGCATTTT
TRBV7-2	.	TRBJ1-5	TRBD1	CASSPGQGNQPQHF	TGTGCCAGCAGCCCCGGACAGGGCAATCAGCCCCAGCATTTT
TRBV7-3	.	TRBJ2-7	TRBD1	CASSARTGSYEQYF	TGTGCCAGCAGCGCAAGGACAGGGAGCTACGAGCAGTACTTC
TRBV27	.	TRBJ1-2	.	CASSLLARETMGYTF	TGTGCCAGCAGTTTATTAGCCAGGGAAACTATGGGCTACACCTTC
TRBV5-1	.	TRBJ2-1	TRBD2	CASSLLAELYNEQFF	TGCGCCAGCAGCTTACTAGCGGAACTGTACAATGAGCAGTTCTTC
TRBV6-1	few	TRBJ2-7	TRBD2	CASSALSGRTPYEQYF	TGTGCCAGCAGTGCCCTTAGCGGGAGGACCCCCTACGAGCAGTACTTC